Presented here are 3 T cell receptor beta chains from one specimen sequenced in a study of a mutant IDH1 vaccine in newly diagnosed glioma. These receptors are not linked to any known antigen. Regarding time point: week 11, during vaccination. Each dose delivered 300 ug of mutant IDH1 20-mer peptide subcutaneously with imiquimod. Clones were sequenced by immunoSEQ multiplex PCR, and TCRdb holds only the in-frame ones, with some missing. The table shows some 23,000 clones, with roughly 70% occurring only once. Sequencing was performed on peripheral blood mononuclear cells (PBMCs), taken from a glioma patient whose treatment included an IDH1 peptide vaccine. The receptors originated from a man younger than 35 with glioma. Some clones in this sample may be carry-over from other donors' samples.

J is TRBJ2-4 and V is TRBV5-6, with a weak D call TRBD2 (6 bases). V was clipped by 7 bases and J by 9 bases, with 17 bases between them. Germline CDR1 is SGHDT and CDR2 is YYEEEE. The CDR3 is made up of 13 amino acids. CDR3 residues: CASGGGDMVIQYF. The CDR3 bases are TGTGCCAGCGGGGGAGGAGATATGGTCATTCAGTACTTC. The entire variable domain, with the rest obtained from reference TRBV5-6 and TRBJ2-4, is as follows: DAGVTQSPTHLIKTRGQQVTLRCSPKSGHDTVSWYQQALGQGPQFIFQYYEEEERQRGNFPDRFSGHQFPNYSSELNVNALLLGDSALYLCASGGGDMVIQYFGAGTRLSVL.

V and J are TRBV6-4 and TRBJ2-3, with TRBD2 matching over 8 bases. The CDR3 consists of 14 residues. Trimming at V came to 4 bases and at J to 2 bases, leaving 2 bases not matched to a gene. Per germline, CDR1 MRHNA and CDR2 SNTAGT. CDR3 amino acids: CASSAGGATDTQYF. CDR3 sequence (DNA): TGTGCCAGCAGTGCGGGGGGGGCCACAGATACGCAGTATTTT.

The V call is TRBV6-5, the J call TRBJ1-2; 7 bases are shared with TRBD1. The germline V gene encodes CDR1 MNHEY and CDR2 SVGAGI. CDR3 length: 16 residues. With V trimmed by 0 bases and J by 5 bases, 9 bases remained unmatched. CDR3 sequence (DNA): TGTGCCAGCAGTTACTCGCGGACAGGACTACGTTATGGCTACACCTTC. Encoded protein: CASSYSRTGLRYGYTF.